This is a list of T cell receptor beta chains from one sample in a study of cytomegalovirus exposure and HLA in healthy donors. Assay used: immunoSEQ multiplex PCR; TCRdb lists only in-frame clones, some missing. The sample carries 150,000 to 200,000 clones, 70% to 90% recorded once. The sequencing input was PBMCs. These receptors were collected from a woman under 30 in good health and CMV-seronegative. The CDR3 runs from the conserved cysteine through the conserved F or W. A D gene is named only where the DNA matches it firmly. Not every row has a clone size; where given, it reads once, few, many or a size class.

clone_size | j_call | v_call | d_call | cdr3_nt | cdr3_aa
NA | TRBJ2-2 | TRBV7-9 | NA | TGTGCCAGCAATACTCGGACCGGGGAGCTGTTTTTT | CASNTRTGELFF
once | TRBJ2-7 | TRBV30 | TRBD1 | TGTGCCTGGGGAAAAGGGACAGGGACCCACGAGCAGTACTTC | CAWGKGTGTHEQYF
once | TRBJ2-6 | TRBV7-2 | NA | TGTGCCAGCAGCTTATTCCGCTCTGGGGCCAACGTCCTGACTTTC | CASSLFRSGANVLTF
NA | TRBJ2-1 | TRBV10-3 | TRBD2 | TGTGCCATTGGCGGGAGCTCCTACAATGAGCAGTTCTTC | CAIGGSSYNEQFF
NA | TRBJ2-1 | TRBV5-6 | NA | TGTGCCAGCAGTTGGAGCGTCCCAACCTGGCAGTTCTTC | CASSWSVPTWQFF
NA | TRBJ2-2 | TRBV4-2 | TRBD1 | TGTGCCAGCAGCCAATTGGACAGGGACACCGGGGAGCTGTTTTTT | CASSQLDRDTGELFF
few | TRBJ2-3 | TRBV7-2 | TRBD2 | TGTGCCAGCAGCTACCGACTAGCGGGAGCAGATACGCAGTATTTT | CASSYRLAGADTQYF
once | TRBJ2-5 | TRBV5-4 | NA | TGTGCCAGCAGCTTGGGCCCGCGGTACTTC | CASSLGPRYF
once | TRBJ2-1 | TRBV11-3 | TRBD2 | TGTGCCAGCAGCCCGCAAACGAGGACTAGGGGCAATGAGCAGTTCTTC | CASSPQTRTRGNEQFF
NA | TRBJ2-7 | TRBV5-6 | NA | TGTGCCAGCAGCTTGGACAGAGCCTACGAGCAGTACTTC | CASSLDRAYEQYF
NA | TRBJ2-7 | TRBV9 | NA | TGTGCCAGCAGTCGAACCCGCAGGGATTCCTACGAGCAGTACTTC | CASSRTRRDSYEQYF
NA | TRBJ2-2 | TRBV28 | TRBD1 | TGTGCCAGCAGACGACAGGGAGGGGAGCTGTTTTTT | CASRRQGGELFF
NA | TRBJ1-2 | TRBV18 | NA | TGTGCCAGCTCACCAACCCCTATCTCTCACGGCTACACCTTC | CASSPTPISHGYTF
once | TRBJ2-2 | TRBV6-1 | TRBD1 | TGTGCCAGCAGTGGACAGGGTGGGGTCACCGGGGAGCTGTTTTTT | CASSGQGGVTGELFF
NA | TRBJ1-5 | TRBV7-9 | TRBD1 | TGTGCCAGCAGCCCCTGGACAGGGGGGAATCAGCCCCAGCATTTT | CASSPWTGGNQPQHF
few | TRBJ1-1 | TRBV12-5 | TRBD1 | TGTGCTAGTGGTTTGGTACTTCAGTATGTCGGACAGGGGAACACTGAAGCTTTCTTT | CASGLVLQYVGQGNTEAFF
NA | TRBJ1-2 | TRBV4-1 | TRBD1 | TGCGCCAGCAGCCAAGGGACCGGGACAGGGAATGGCTACACCTTC | CASSQGTGTGNGYTF
NA | TRBJ2-1 | TRBV6-4 | TRBD2 | TGTGCCAGCAGTGACCGACTAGCGGGGAATCTGTTCTTC | CASSDRLAGNLFF
once | TRBJ2-6 | TRBV27 | NA | TGTGCCAGCAGCCCTGGAGGAACTGGGGCCAACGTCCTGACTTTC | CASSPGGTGANVLTF
NA | TRBJ1-3 | TRBV15 | NA | TGTGCCACCAGCAGAGATTCTTCGGGATTGCCTGGAAACACCATATATTTT | CATSRDSSGLPGNTIYF
NA | TRBJ2-5 | TRBV28 | TRBD1 | TGTGCCAGCAGTTTATCCCCCGGCAGGGGGATGGAGACCCAGTACTTC | CASSLSPGRGMETQYF
NA | TRBJ1-3 | TRBV2 | NA | TGTGCCAGCGCGAAAGAAGCCCCTGGAAACACCATATATTTT | CASAKEAPGNTIYF
NA | TRBJ1-5 | TRBV19 | NA | TGTGCCAGTAGTATGTTGGACAGTAGCAATCAGCCCCAGCATTTT | CASSMLDSSNQPQHF
NA | TRBJ1-2 | TRBV27 | NA | TGTGCCAGCAGTTTGCAGGGGAACTATGGCTACACCTTC | CASSLQGNYGYTF
NA | TRBJ1-5 | TRBV19 | NA | TGTGCCAGTAGTTATGCCGAGAATCAGCCCCAGCATTTT | CASSYAENQPQHF
NA | TRBJ2-7 | TRBV30 | TRBD2 | TGTGCCTGGACTAGCGGGAGAGCCTTTGAGCAGTACTTC | CAWTSGRAFEQYF
NA | TRBJ1-5 | TRBV11-2 | TRBD1 | TGTGCCAGCAGCTTATTGGGACAGGGGGCCGATCAGCCCCAGCATTTT | CASSLLGQGADQPQHF
NA | TRBJ2-1 | TRBV11-2 | TRBD1 | TGTGCCAGCAGACACTTTCGCCAGGGGGCAGGGAATGAGCAGTTCTTC | CASRHFRQGAGNEQFF
NA | TRBJ2-2 | TRBV27 | NA | TGTGCCAGCAGTTTCTCAGGTAGCGGTGGCGGGGAGCTGTTTTTT | CASSFSGSGGGELFF
NA | TRBJ1-2 | TRBV28 | NA | TGTGCCACAGATACAGGGATGTATTACGGCTACACCTTC | CATDTGMYYGYTF
once | TRBJ1-5 | TRBV5-6 | NA | TGTGCCAGCAGCCTACAGGACAGCTTTAAGCCCCAGCATTTT | CASSLQDSFKPQHF
NA | TRBJ2-1 | TRBV28 | TRBD2 | TGTGCCAGCAGCCCCCCGAGCGGGAGCTCCTACAATGAGCAGTTCTTC | CASSPPSGSSYNEQFF
NA | TRBJ1-1 | TRBV7-3 | NA | TGTGCCAGCAGCTCGACACAATACGGGAACTTCATGAACACTGAAGCTTTCTTT | CASSSTQYGNFMNTEAFF
NA | TRBJ2-7 | TRBV5-4 | TRBD2 | TGTGCCAGCAGCCCTGGACTAGCGTCCTACGAGCAGTACTTC | CASSPGLASYEQYF
NA | TRBJ1-3 | TRBV19 | NA | TGTGCCAGTCGACAATTCTCTGGAAACACCATATATTTT | CASRQFSGNTIYF
NA | TRBJ2-7 | TRBV6-1 | NA | TGTGCCAGCAGTGTTCCAGGGACCTACGAGCAGTACTTC | CASSVPGTYEQYF
few | TRBJ2-1 | TRBV6-5 | NA | TGTGCCAGCAGTAGGACAGTGGGTGAGCAGTTCTTC | CASSRTVGEQFF
NA | TRBJ2-5 | TRBV11-2 | TRBD2 | TGTGCCAGCAGCCCAAACACACCAACCGGGACTAGCGCAGAGACCCAGTACTTC | CASSPNTPTGTSAETQYF
NA | TRBJ2-1 | TRBV27 | TRBD2 | TGTGCCAGCAGTTGGGGACTAGGAGGCGGCAATGAGCAGTTCTTC | CASSWGLGGGNEQFF
once | TRBJ2-3 | TRBV29-1 | NA | TGCAGCGTTTTACAGGGCTCAGATACGCAGTATTTT | CSVLQGSDTQYF